One and the same sample provided the 14 T cell receptor beta chains below, sequenced in a study of CD8 T cells in ankylosing spondylitis (dated by TCRdb to the late 2010s). The paper's findings and limits, for the study overall: Blood from ankylosing spondylitis patients appeared to be characterized by a TCR beta motif composed of about eight highly homologous amino acid variants.

Library preparation used 5' RACE. Sequencing took place on an Illumina HiSeq 2500. Clones were called with MiXCR by TCRdb after fastp trimmed the public reads at Q25, and only in-frame beta chains were retained. Records with the same CDR3 protein are collapsed into one entry carrying the most frequent genes and DNA. The sample includes 200,000 to 250,000 distinct CDR3 sequences, with about 6.7% observed a single time. The ten biggest clones cover 12% to 15% of the sample. Antigen specificity for these receptors is unknown. Sequenced material: blood, either unsorted or a sorted T cell fraction (not recorded which). The receptors come from a male donor with ankylosing spondylitis.

This clonotype was detected ten times or more. V gene TRBV7-9 combines with J gene TRBJ2-7; D is perhaps TRBD2 (5 bases). CDR3 size: 13 residues. Trimming cost V 5 bases and J 2 bases, with 10 bases left between them. Germline loops: CDR1 SEHNR, CDR2 FQNEAQ (reference sequence). The DNA for the CDR3 is TGTGCCAGCAGCCCATCCGGGGCCTACGAGCAGTACTTC. This sequence encodes CASSPSGAYEQYF.

This clonotype occurred a few times. This sequence joins TRBV28 and TRBJ2-2, with 8 bases that match TRBD1. Germline V gene data show CDR1 as MDHEN and CDR2 as SYDVKM. J was trimmed by 6 bases and V by 6 bases; bases with no gene match: 9. The CDR3 has 15 residues. The CDR3 loop reads CASSSWTGNSGELFF. CDR3 bases: TGTGCCAGCAGCTCGTGGACAGGGAATTCCGGGGAGCTGTTTTTT. Using reference TRBV28 and TRBJ2-2 for the parts outside the CDR3, the full variable domain is DVKVTQSSRYLVKRTGEKVFLECVQDMDHENMFWYRQDPGLGLRLIYFSYDVKMKEKGDIPEGYSVSREKKERFSLILESASTNQTSMYLCASSSWTGNSGELFFGEGSRLTVL.

This clonotype came up a few times. V usage is TRBV7-2 and J usage is TRBJ1-2, with D possibly TRBD1 on 5 matching bases. The CDR3 loop spans 16 amino acids. Trimming left V 8 bases short and J 5 bases short, with 24 bases between. Germline CDR1 is SGHTA and CDR2 is FQGNSA. The CDR3 region is CASDRGAGVTPYGYTF. CDR3 DNA: TGTGCCAGCGACCGAGGCGCGGGGGTTACTCCTTATGGCTACACCTTC.

This clonotype has at least ten counts. CDR3 protein: CASSYSATPGRTDTQYF. In DNA form, the CDR3 reads TGTGCCAGCAGTTACTCTGCGACCCCCGGGCGCACAGATACGCAGTATTTT. V gene TRBV6-5 combines with J gene TRBJ2-3; D gene ambiguous. This CDR3 is 17 amino acids long. V was pared by 0 bases and J by 1 base, with 14 bases between. CDR1 MNHEY and CDR2 SVGAGI come from the germline V gene.

The chain uses TRBV3-1 and TRBJ2-7; 11 positions agree with TRBD2. The J segment lost 4 bases and the V segment lost 0 bases, leaving 5 bases of the junction unmatched. Germline V gene lookup returns CDR1 LGHDT and CDR2 YNNKEL (reference sequence). The CDR3 has 16 amino acids. The CDR3 DNA follows: TGTGCCAGCAGCCAAGAAAGACTAGCGGGATTGTACGAGCAGTACTTC. Its protein product is CASSQERLAGLYEQYF.

This clonotype was counted many times. CDR3 nucleotides: TGTGCCAGCAGCCCTCAGAGGGTCTACGAGCAGTACTTC. Protein sequence: CASSPQRVYEQYF. The rearrangement uses TRBV7-9 and TRBJ2-7; TRBD2 is a possible D gene (5 bases). Trimming removed 5 bases from V and 3 bases from J, with 11 bases in between. This CDR3 has 13 residues. The V gene's germline CDR1 is SEHNR and CDR2 FQNEAQ (reference sequence).

There are many counts of this clonotype. CDR3 region: CASSIIGGGQETQYF. Written as DNA, the CDR3 is TGTGCCAGCAGTATCATAGGGGGGGGCCAAGAGACCCAGTACTTC. The rearrangement joins TRBV5-6 to TRBJ2-5, with D tentatively TRBD2 (7 bases). Germline CDR1 and CDR2: SGHDT and YYEEEE. The CDR3 sequence is 15 residues long. Trimming stripped 5 bases from V and 1 base from J, with 15 bases between.

This clonotype was seen only a few times. The chain has TRBV27 and TRBJ2-3; D tentatively reads TRBD1 or TRBD2 (5 bases each). V dropped 2 bases and J dropped 7 bases, with 13 bases sitting between them. The CDR3 is 14 residues long. Germline lookup yields CDR1 MNHEY and CDR2 SMNVEV (reference sequence). The CDR3 loop reads CASSLGDVSNTQYF. DNA of the CDR3: TGTGCCAGCAGTTTAGGGGACGTTTCAAATACGCAGTATTTT.

This clonotype came up many times. The chain joins TRBV18 to TRBJ2-7; D gene uncertain. CDR3 size: 12 residues. Trimming shortened V by 5 bases and J by 3 bases, and 8 bases separated the two germline ends. Looked up from germline, CDR1 is KGHSH and CDR2 is LQKENI. CDR3 bases: TGTGCCAGCTCAAGCTCCAACTACGAGCAGTACTTC. The encoded protein is CASSSSNYEQYF.

This rearrangement joins TRBV4-3 to TRBJ2-3, with D possibly TRBD2 on 5 matching bases. The length of the CDR3 is 13 residues. Germline V gives CDR1 LGHNA, CDR2 YSLEER. Trimming took 4 bases from V and 12 from J, leaving 17 bases between them. The CDR3 region is CASSLRLSGRQYF. CDR3 bases: TGCGCCAGCAGCCTACGTTTAAGCGGCCGACAGTATTTT.

This clonotype appeared many times. The rearrangement uses TRBV5-1 and TRBJ2-7; either TRBD1 or TRBD2 may fit D (6 bases each). The CDR3 runs 12 residues. Germline values: CDR1 SGHRS, CDR2 YFSETQ. V was shortened by 2 bases and J by 6 bases, with 9 bases between the two germline ends. CDR3: CASSLGGSEQYF. CDR3 bases: TGCGCCAGCAGCTTAGGGGGGAGCGAGCAGTACTTC.

The rearrangement joins TRBV5-6 to TRBJ2-7, with D unclear. The CDR3 is made up of 13 amino acids. The germline V gene has CDR1 SGHDT and CDR2 YYEEEE. V shed 4 bases and J shed 3 bases, with 11 bases lying between them. The DNA for the CDR3 is TGTGCCAGCAGCCCCGCGCGACTCTACGAGCAGTACTTC. It is translated as CASSPARLYEQYF.

In this sample, this clonotype turned up a few times. This rearrangement joins TRBV7-6 to TRBJ2-3; 9 nucleotides match TRBD1. Germline V gene sequence: CDR1 SGHVS, CDR2 FNYEAQ. The V and J ends lost 5 bases and 3 bases, in that order; junction bases with no gene match: 9. The length of the CDR3 is 16 residues. The CDR3 nucleotides read TGTGCCAGCAGCCCCAGGACAGGGGAGGGGACAGATACGCAGTATTTT. It codes for CASSPRTGEGTDTQYF.

This clonotype was recorded many times. J is TRBJ1-1 and V is TRBV5-1; TRBD1 matches at 11 bases. This CDR3 is 16 amino acids long. V lost 8 bases and J lost 1; bases outside the gene matches: 10. Germline V gives CDR1 SGHRS, CDR2 YFSETQ. CDR3 region: CASKPWDRGENTEAFF. The CDR3 DNA reads TGCGCCAGTAAACCCTGGGACAGGGGGGAGAACACTGAAGCTTTCTTT.